This is a list of T cell receptor beta chains from one sample in a study of T cells in Graves' hyperthyroidism and ophthalmopathy. Each CDR3 protein is one row after TCRdb ran MiXCR on the multiplex PCR reads. This sample has about 250,000 distinct CDR3 sequences; around 24% occur once, and the top ten carry around 40%. The sample was blood. The receptors derive from a middle-aged woman with Graves' ophthalmopathy. Both conserved end residues are part of each CDR3. Each record gives: CDR3 DNA, CDR3 protein, J gene, clone size, V gene, D gene. A D gene is named only where the DNA matches it firmly. Rows give clone size only sometimes, using once, few, many, or a class for an expanded clone.

CDR3 DNA: TGTGCCAGCAGTACAGGAGGGGGCGACGAGCAGTACTTC; CDR3 protein: CASSTGGGDEQYF; J gene: TRBJ2-7; clone size: many; V gene: TRBV6-1; D gene: NA
CDR3 DNA: TGTGCCAGCAGCCAAGGTCCGGGACAGGGAGCTAGCGGAGTTTACGAGCAGTACTTC; CDR3 protein: CASSQGPGQGASGVYEQYF; J gene: TRBJ2-7; clone size: many; V gene: TRBV4-2; D gene: TRBD1
CDR3 DNA: TGTGCCAGCAGCCCACAGGGCGCGGGTAATTCACCCCTCCACTTT; CDR3 protein: CASSPQGAGNSPLHF; J gene: TRBJ1-6; clone size: many; V gene: TRBV7-9; D gene: NA
CDR3 DNA: TGTGCCTGGACTCAGGGGGCCGGAGGCTACACCTTC; CDR3 protein: CAWTQGAGGYTF; J gene: TRBJ1-2; clone size: many; V gene: TRBV30; D gene: TRBD1
CDR3 DNA: TGTGCCAGCAGCCGCAGTTTGGTCCGTTCTGACTATGGCTACACCTTC; CDR3 protein: CASSRSLVRSDYGYTF; J gene: TRBJ1-2; clone size: NA; V gene: TRBV6-1; D gene: NA
CDR3 DNA: TGCGCCAGCAGCTCCGGGACAGGGATTTTTAATTCACCCCTCCACTTT; CDR3 protein: CASSSGTGIFNSPLHF; J gene: TRBJ1-6; clone size: NA; V gene: TRBV5-1; D gene: TRBD1
CDR3 DNA: TGTGCCAGCAGCTTAGGACCCGGGACAGGGCGCTACGAGCAGTACTTC; CDR3 protein: CASSLGPGTGRYEQYF; J gene: TRBJ2-7; clone size: NA; V gene: TRBV11-2; D gene: TRBD1
CDR3 DNA: TGTGCCAGCAGTAGGGGACAGGGAGCTTTCTTT; CDR3 protein: CASSRGQGAFF; J gene: TRBJ1-1; clone size: many; V gene: TRBV28; D gene: TRBD1
CDR3 DNA: TGCAGTGCCTCGACTAGGGCTGAGACCCAGTACTTC; CDR3 protein: CSASTRAETQYF; J gene: TRBJ2-5; clone size: NA; V gene: TRBV20-1; D gene: NA
CDR3 DNA: TGTGCCGCGGGACAGGTCAACTCCTACGAGCAGTACTTC; CDR3 protein: CAAGQVNSYEQYF; J gene: TRBJ2-7; clone size: NA; V gene: TRBV6-1; D gene: TRBD1
CDR3 DNA: TGTGCCTGGAGTGTAAAGTACCAAGAGACCCAGTACTTC; CDR3 protein: CAWSVKYQETQYF; J gene: TRBJ2-5; clone size: many; V gene: TRBV30; D gene: NA
CDR3 DNA: TGTGCCAGCAGCTTAGCGGGAGGGCTAGCCAAAAACATTCAGTACTTC; CDR3 protein: CASSLAGGLAKNIQYF; J gene: TRBJ2-4; clone size: many; V gene: TRBV7-9; D gene: TRBD2
CDR3 DNA: TGCAGTGTGGTAGGCCAAGAGACCCAGTACTTC; CDR3 protein: CSVVGQETQYF; J gene: TRBJ2-5; clone size: NA; V gene: TRBV20-1; D gene: NA
CDR3 DNA: TGTGCCAGCAGTTTAAAGGGGGCGGTGGAGACCCAGTACTTC; CDR3 protein: CASSLKGAVETQYF; J gene: TRBJ2-5; clone size: many; V gene: TRBV12-3/TRBV12-4; D gene: TRBD1
CDR3 DNA: TGTGCCAGCAGCTTTAGGACAGGGGTACGGAACACTGAAGCTTTCTTT; CDR3 protein: CASSFRTGVRNTEAFF; J gene: TRBJ1-1; clone size: many; V gene: TRBV11-2; D gene: TRBD1
CDR3 DNA: TGTGCCAGCAGCCCCACCGGGACGGGACACCGGGAGCTGTTTTTT; CDR3 protein: CASSPTGTGHRELFF; J gene: TRBJ2-2; clone size: NA; V gene: TRBV3-1; D gene: NA
CDR3 DNA: TGCGCCAGCAGCGCGGGACAGGGGGCGACCAAAGCTTTCTTT; CDR3 protein: CASSAGQGATKAFF; J gene: TRBJ1-1; clone size: many; V gene: TRBV5-1; D gene: TRBD1
CDR3 DNA: TGTGCCAGCAGTTCCCAATCTTCGGACAGGTTTGAGCCCCAGCATTTT; CDR3 protein: CASSSQSSDRFEPQHF; J gene: TRBJ1-5; clone size: NA; V gene: TRBV28; D gene: TRBD1
CDR3 DNA: TGTGCCAGCAGCTTAGTCGACACCCCAGAGCAGTACTTC; CDR3 protein: CASSLVDTPEQYF; J gene: TRBJ2-7; clone size: many; V gene: TRBV7-2; D gene: NA
CDR3 DNA: TGCAGTGCTCCTGTCGGGCTCTACGAGCAGTACTTC; CDR3 protein: CSAPVGLYEQYF; J gene: TRBJ2-7; clone size: NA; V gene: TRBV20-1; D gene: NA
CDR3 DNA: TGTGCCAGCATGGCTCTGGGGTACGTCCCTGGAGCTTTCTTT; CDR3 protein: CASMALGYVPGAFF; J gene: TRBJ1-1; clone size: NA; V gene: TRBV28; D gene: NA
CDR3 DNA: TGTGCCAGCAGCCAGGTCGGGGACTATGGCTACAACTTC; CDR3 protein: CASSQVGDYGYNF; J gene: TRBJ1-2; clone size: NA; V gene: TRBV6-1; D gene: NA
CDR3 DNA: TGTGCCACCAGTTTCAGGGGAACTGAAGCTTTCTTT; CDR3 protein: CATSFRGTEAFF; J gene: TRBJ1-1; clone size: many; V gene: TRBV15; D gene: NA
CDR3 DNA: TGTGCCATCAGGAGAGGAGCTGGCTACACCTTC; CDR3 protein: CAIRRGAGYTF; J gene: TRBJ1-2; clone size: many; V gene: TRBV10-3; D gene: NA
CDR3 DNA: TGTGCCAGCAGCGGGGGCAGAATTACGTCCCAAGAGACCCAGTACTTC; CDR3 protein: CASSGGRITSQETQYF; J gene: TRBJ2-5; clone size: many; V gene: TRBV7-6; D gene: NA
CDR3 DNA: TGTGCCAGCAGCCCCCCGCGACTAGCGGGAGTTCGTGAGACCCAGTACTTC; CDR3 protein: CASSPPRLAGVRETQYF; J gene: TRBJ2-5; clone size: many; V gene: TRBV3-1; D gene: TRBD2
CDR3 DNA: TGTGCCAGCAGTAACCCGACAGGCCAAGAGACCCAGTACTTC; CDR3 protein: CASSNPTGQETQYF; J gene: TRBJ2-5; clone size: few; V gene: TRBV28; D gene: NA
CDR3 DNA: TGTGCCAGCAGCCAAGATCGTCAGGGAACGGGTAGCAATCAGCCCCAGCATTTT; CDR3 protein: CASSQDRQGTGSNQPQHF; J gene: TRBJ1-5; clone size: many; V gene: TRBV4-2; D gene: NA
CDR3 DNA: TGTGCCAGCAGTTTGGAGGGGCCGACTCAATCCTATGGCTACACCTTC; CDR3 protein: CASSLEGPTQSYGYTF; J gene: TRBJ1-2; clone size: many; V gene: TRBV12-3/TRBV12-4; D gene: NA
CDR3 DNA: TGTGCCAGCAGCTTAGCGGGACAGGGAATTACGTACGGGCAGTACTTC; CDR3 protein: CASSLAGQGITYGQYF; J gene: TRBJ2-7; clone size: many; V gene: TRBV7-9; D gene: TRBD1
CDR3 DNA: TGTGCCAGCAGCATAGGGGGGGGTGGTGGAGAGACCCAGTACTTC; CDR3 protein: CASSIGGGGGETQYF; J gene: TRBJ2-5; clone size: few; V gene: TRBV12-3/TRBV12-4; D gene: NA
CDR3 DNA: TGTGCCAGCAGTGAGATCGGGGATAGCAATCAGCCCCAGCATTTT; CDR3 protein: CASSEIGDSNQPQHF; J gene: TRBJ1-5; clone size: many; V gene: TRBV6-1; D gene: NA
CDR3 DNA: TGTGCCAGCAGCTTAGATTGGGACGGCCAAAAACTGTTTTTT; CDR3 protein: CASSLDWDGQKLFF; J gene: TRBJ1-4; clone size: many; V gene: TRBV11-2; D gene: NA
CDR3 DNA: TGTGCCAGCGGGATCGGACAGGTTAGCAATCAGCCCCAGCATTTT; CDR3 protein: CASGIGQVSNQPQHF; J gene: TRBJ1-5; clone size: NA; V gene: TRBV6-4; D gene: TRBD1
CDR3 DNA: TGTGCCAGCATTCAAACGGGGGACCAAGAGACCCAGTACTTC; CDR3 protein: CASIQTGDQETQYF; J gene: TRBJ2-5; clone size: many; V gene: TRBV2; D gene: NA
CDR3 DNA: TGTGCCAGCAGTACCGGGACTAGCGGGAATCGCGGGGAGACCCAGTACTTC; CDR3 protein: CASSTGTSGNRGETQYF; J gene: TRBJ2-5; clone size: few; V gene: TRBV28; D gene: TRBD2
CDR3 DNA: TGTGCCAGCACGTCAGAGAGGAACATTCAGTACTTC; CDR3 protein: CASTSERNIQYF; J gene: TRBJ2-4; clone size: many; V gene: TRBV6-1; D gene: NA
CDR3 DNA: TGTGCCAGCCATCGGACAGGGGGCACTGAAGCTTTCTTT; CDR3 protein: CASHRTGGTEAFF; J gene: TRBJ1-1; clone size: many; V gene: TRBV6-2/TRBV6-3; D gene: TRBD1
CDR3 DNA: TGTGCCAGCAGTTCCCGTCGAATTGGAGGGGGCAATCAGCCCCAGCATTTT; CDR3 protein: CASSSRRIGGGNQPQHF; J gene: TRBJ1-5; clone size: many; V gene: TRBV27; D gene: NA
CDR3 DNA: TGCGCCAGCAGTTACTCTCGGGGGTTCGATTACGAGCAGTACTTC; CDR3 protein: CASSYSRGFDYEQYF; J gene: TRBJ2-7; clone size: NA; V gene: TRBV6-2/TRBV6-3; D gene: NA
CDR3 DNA: TGCAGCGTGCGAGGGGTGGGGGATCAGCCCCAGCATTTT; CDR3 protein: CSVRGVGDQPQHF; J gene: TRBJ1-5; clone size: many; V gene: TRBV29-1; D gene: NA
CDR3 DNA: TGTGCCAGCAGAGGCCCGGGACAGGGGCTCTACGAGCAGTACTTC; CDR3 protein: CASRGPGQGLYEQYF; J gene: TRBJ2-7; clone size: many; V gene: TRBV7-8; D gene: TRBD1
CDR3 DNA: TGTGCCCTATCGGTGACTTCCACCGGGGAGCTGTTTTTT; CDR3 protein: CALSVTSTGELFF; J gene: TRBJ2-2; clone size: many; V gene: TRBV12-3/TRBV12-4; D gene: NA
CDR3 DNA: TGTGCCAGCAGTTTACCCGCCTCTGGAAACACCATATATTTT; CDR3 protein: CASSLPASGNTIYF; J gene: TRBJ1-3; clone size: NA; V gene: TRBV12-3/TRBV12-4; D gene: NA
CDR3 DNA: TGTGCCAGCAGTGGGGAAAGGGACAGGGGGTCGGAGACCCAGTACTTC; CDR3 protein: CASSGERDRGSETQYF; J gene: TRBJ2-5; clone size: NA; V gene: TRBV27; D gene: TRBD1
CDR3 DNA: TGTGCCAGCAGCCTAGGCGGGACAGAAGAAGAGACCCAGTACTTC; CDR3 protein: CASSLGGTEEETQYF; J gene: TRBJ2-5; clone size: NA; V gene: TRBV7-2; D gene: NA
CDR3 DNA: TGTGCCAGCAACCCTCGCGGGGGAGCAAACACTGAAGCTTTCTTT; CDR3 protein: CASNPRGGANTEAFF; J gene: TRBJ1-1; clone size: few; V gene: TRBV6-1; D gene: NA
CDR3 DNA: TGCAGCGTTGAAGTACTGACGGGATCTGGGGCCAACGTCCTGACTTTC; CDR3 protein: CSVEVLTGSGANVLTF; J gene: TRBJ2-6; clone size: many; V gene: TRBV29-1; D gene: NA
CDR3 DNA: TGTGCCAGCAGCCGCCGGCTAGCGGGAGTTTTTAGCCCCTACGAGCAGTACTTC; CDR3 protein: CASSRRLAGVFSPYEQYF; J gene: TRBJ2-7; clone size: NA; V gene: TRBV11-2; D gene: TRBD2
CDR3 DNA: TGTGCCAGCCCGAGGACGGTCGCCACATACGAGCAGTACTTC; CDR3 protein: CASPRTVATYEQYF; J gene: TRBJ2-7; clone size: many; V gene: TRBV12-3/TRBV12-4; D gene: NA
CDR3 DNA: TGTGCCAGCAGTTCCCAGCGGGAGACCCAGTACTTC; CDR3 protein: CASSSQRETQYF; J gene: TRBJ2-5; clone size: many; V gene: TRBV28; D gene: NA
CDR3 DNA: TGTGCCACCAGTGATTTGGAGATATGGCTCTATGGCTACACCTTC; CDR3 protein: CATSDLEIWLYGYTF; J gene: TRBJ1-2; clone size: few; V gene: TRBV24-1; D gene: NA
CDR3 DNA: TGTGCCAGCAATCGGGGGGCGTCGGGACAGGGTCGGAAAAGTGGCAACACCATATATTTT; CDR3 protein: CASNRGASGQGRKSGNTIYF; J gene: TRBJ1-3; clone size: NA; V gene: TRBV6-2/TRBV6-3; D gene: TRBD1
CDR3 DNA: TGTGCCAGCAGCTTGATCAGAACTGAAGCTTTCTTT; CDR3 protein: CASSLIRTEAFF; J gene: TRBJ1-1; clone size: many; V gene: TRBV5-6; D gene: NA
CDR3 DNA: TGTGCCAGCGGTGGGGAGACCCAGTACTTC; CDR3 protein: CASGGETQYF; J gene: TRBJ2-5; clone size: many; V gene: TRBV2; D gene: NA
CDR3 DNA: TGTGCCACCAGTGACCAGGGGGCGACGGAGGGCTACACCTTC; CDR3 protein: CATSDQGATEGYTF; J gene: TRBJ1-2; clone size: many; V gene: TRBV24-1; D gene: TRBD1